This TCR beta chain was recovered during a study of post-analysis software for immune sequencing data. Study-level results: In multiple sclerosis, normalized Chao1 diversity was significantly below that of controls. About 5 TRBV segments occurring more often in patients than controls included TRBV5-6, TRBV5-1 and TRBV20-1.

V was clipped by 4 bases and J by 6 bases, with 18 bases between them. The CDR3 runs to 16 residues. In germline, CDR1 is SGHDN, CDR2 FVKESK. Carried by the TCR beta cDNA libraries were unique molecular identifiers. Starting from roughly 1 to 10 million T cells, the study yielded hundreds of thousands of cDNA molecules. TCRdb ran MiXCR on the PCR reads and lists one entry per CDR3 protein. The table records over 700,000 distinct CDR3 sequences, roughly 30% of them present only once. Remarks on this clonotype: The target antigen is unknown.

The origin of this receptor is a girl aged 5-17 years with multiple sclerosis. The sample taken for sequencing was blood. V gene TRBV14 combines with J gene TRBJ2-2; D gene uncertain. CDR3 sequence: CASSPRTGSPAGELFF. The CDR3 DNA is TGTGCCAGCAGCCCCAGGACCGGTTCCCCGGCCGGGGAGCTGTTTTTT.